The 24 T cell receptor beta chains presented below share a single source sample, sequenced in a study of T cell responses to AZD1222 COVID-19 vaccine. Here immunoSEQ multiplex PCR was the method, and the copy in TCRdb shows in-frame clones only, minus some. The profile covers tens of thousands of clones, with about three quarters appearing a single time and less than 4% taken by the ten largest. This specimen consisted of peripheral blood, obtained 28 days after the second AZD1222 dose. The origin of the receptors is an adult who received the AZD1222 COVID-19 vaccine.

The rearrangement uses TRBV7-2 and TRBJ1-6; D unclear. Deletions cut 1 base from V and 6 bases from J, with 7 bases between. Germline lookup yields CDR1 SGHTA and CDR2 FQGNSA. The CDR3 extends over 14 amino acids. The CDR3 DNA is TGTGCCAGCAGCTTAGAGCGGACTAATTCACCCCTCCACTTT. Translated: CASSLERTNSPLHF. Drawing the rest from reference TRBV7-2 and TRBJ1-6, the complete variable domain is GAGVSQSPSNKVTEKGKDVELRCDPISGHTALYWYRQSLGQGLEFLIYFQGNSAPDKSGLPSDRFSAERTGGSVSTLTIQRTQQEDSAVYLCASSLERTNSPLHFGNGTRLTVT.

The gene calls are TRBV19 and TRBJ2-5, with a tentative D call TRBD2 (5 bases). Trimming took 4 bases from V and 0 from J, leaving 21 bases between them. Germline V gene sequence: CDR1 LNHDA, CDR2 SQIVND (reference sequence). The CDR3 runs 18 residues. The CDR3 DNA follows: TGTGCCAGTAGTACAGGCTCAGAAGCGGCGGCACACCAAGAGACCCAGTACTTC. Translated: CASSTGSEAAAHQETQYF.

CDR3 coding DNA: TGTGCCAGCAGCTTAAACAGGGGGCTTTTTAAAGCTAATGAAAAACTGTTTTTT. It is translated as CASSLNRGLFKANEKLFF. The J gene is TRBJ1-4, the V gene TRBV7-9, with TRBD1 matching 9 bases. The CDR3 length is 18 residues. After removal of 2 bases from V and 3 bases from J, the junction contained 10 bases not matched to a gene. Germline values: CDR1 SEHNR, CDR2 FQNEAQ (reference sequence).

The rearrangement uses TRBV11-2 and TRBJ2-1; possible D gene TRBD2, 6 bases. The V end was cut by 1 base, the J end by 15 bases, with 16 bases between. Germline V lookup: CDR1 SGHAT, CDR2 FQNNGV. This CDR3 contains 13 residues. CDR3 sequence: CASSLGGPGVAFF. DNA of the CDR3: TGTGCCAGCAGCTTAGGCGGCCCGGGGGTTGCGTTCTTC.

The chain uses TRBV7-2 and TRBJ1-3; TRBD1 aligns across 11 bases. Germline V gene sequence: CDR1 SGHTA, CDR2 FQGNSA. V dropped 5 bases and J dropped 4; count of bases not matched to a gene: 7. This CDR3 region has 16 residues. The CDR3: CASSGWTGGGGNTIYF. The CDR3 region has the DNA TGTGCCAGCAGCGGCTGGACAGGGGGCGGAGGAAACACCATATATTTT.

This chain links TRBV19 with TRBJ1-2; 9 positions agree with TRBD1. The germline CDR1 and CDR2 sequences are LNHDA and SQIVND (reference sequence). After removal of 6 bases from V and 4 bases from J, the junction contained 6 bases not matched to a gene. This CDR3 region has 14 residues. This CDR3 is CASREGQGPYGYTF. Here the CDR3 DNA reads TGTGCCAGTAGGGAGGGACAGGGACCCTATGGCTACACCTTC.

V is TRBV5-1 and J is TRBJ1-6; TRBD1 aligns across 8 bases. Germline CDR1 and CDR2: SGHRS and YFSETQ. The length of the CDR3 is 17 residues. V was clipped by 3 bases and J by 2 bases; unmatched bases: 7. The CDR3 DNA reads as TGCGCCAGCAGCTCACCTCAGGGGGCGCCCTATAATTCACCCCTCCACTTT. Protein: CASSSPQGAPYNSPLHF.

The V call is TRBV18, the J call TRBJ1-3; 7 nucleotides line up with TRBD1. Germline CDR1 is KGHSH and CDR2 is LQKENI. V trimming: 3 bases; J trimming: 0 bases; junction bases outside the gene matches: 2. The CDR3 is 15 residues long. The DNA of the CDR3 is TGTGCCAGCTCACCGGGACAGAGCTCTGGAAACACCATATATTTT. This codes for CASSPGQSSGNTIYF.

This chain connects TRBV5-5 to TRBJ2-1; 10 bases line up with TRBD2. The CDR3 is 18 residues long. The V gene end was trimmed by 4 bases and the J gene end by 0 bases; junction bases not matched to a gene: 10. The germline CDR1 and CDR2 sequences are SGHKS and YYEKEE (reference sequence). CDR3 sequence: CASSRTSGKYSSYNEQFF. The CDR3, as DNA: TGTGCCAGCAGCCGGACTAGCGGCAAATACAGCTCCTACAATGAGCAGTTCTTC. Combining the CDR3 with reference TRBV5-5 and TRBJ2-1 gives the whole variable domain DAGVTQSPTHLIKTRGQQVTLRCSPISGHKSVSWYQQVLGQGPQFIFQYYEKEERGRGNFPDRFSARQFPNYSSELNVNALLLGDSALYLCASSRTSGKYSSYNEQFFGPGTRLTVL.

The chain is built from TRBV19 and TRBJ2-3, with D hard to call. Germline V CDR1 and CDR2: LNHDA, SQIVND (reference sequence). V lost 5 bases and J 7 bases, leaving 7 bases between the germline ends. CDR3 length equals 11 residues. The CDR3 DNA sequence: TGTGCCAGTAGTTCCTCTTATACGCAGTATTTT. As protein: CASSSSYTQYF.

This clone was seen a few times. The chain recombines TRBV27 with TRBJ1-2, with 9 bases identical to TRBD1. Trimming at V came to 6 bases and at J to 4 bases, leaving 6 bases not matched to a gene. The germline V gene has CDR1 MNHEY and CDR2 SMNVEV (reference sequence). The CDR3 contains 14 residues. CDR3: CASRLQGAGYGYTF. The CDR3 DNA sequence: TGTGCCAGCAGACTACAGGGGGCTGGCTATGGCTACACCTTC.

The chain employs TRBV5-1 and TRBJ1-1, with 8 bases aligning to TRBD1. The CDR3 extends over 14 amino acids. Germline-derived CDR1 and CDR2 are SGHRS and YFSETQ. V lost 5 bases, J lost 3 bases, and 6 bases stayed unmatched. CDR3: CASRLTGADTEAFF. The CDR3 DNA reads TGCGCCAGCAGGTTGACAGGGGCGGACACTGAAGCTTTCTTT.

The J gene is TRBJ2-5, the V gene TRBV11-2; no definite D call. V lost 5 bases, J lost 4 bases, and 11 bases lay in between. The CDR3 has 13 amino acids. The germline V gene has CDR1 SGHAT and CDR2 FQNNGV. DNA for the CDR3: TGTGCCAGCAGCCCTCCAGTATTAGAGACCCAGTACTTC. Amino acid sequence: CASSPPVLETQYF.

The gene calls are TRBV27 and TRBJ2-7; 10 nucleotides agree with TRBD1. Unmatched junction bases numbered 5, after V lost 5 bases and J lost 1 base. The V gene's germline CDR1 is MNHEY and CDR2 SMNVEV (reference sequence). The CDR3 contains 15 residues. CDR3 residues: CASSRGQGISYEQYF. CDR3 sequence (DNA): TGTGCCAGCAGTCGGGGACAGGGGATTTCCTACGAGCAGTACTTC.

The chain links TRBV5-1 to TRBJ1-1; possibly TRBD1 for D (5 bases). From germline, CDR1 is SGHRS and CDR2 YFSETQ. CDR3 size: 15 residues. The V end lost 5 bases, the J end lost 3 bases, and 17 bases lay between the germline ends. CDR3 protein: CASSRGFPGDTEAFF. CDR3 nucleotide sequence: TGCGCCAGCAGTAGGGGATTTCCCGGTGACACTGAAGCTTTCTTT.

This clone ranks as medium-sized. The chain joins TRBV2 to TRBJ2-7; D not resolved. This CDR3 is 13 amino acids long. Germline CDR1 and CDR2: SNHLY and FYNNEI. V was pared by 3 bases and J by 2 bases, with 8 bases between. As DNA, the CDR3 is TGTGCCAGCAGTGACGACACGCCCTACGAGCAGTACTTC. It specifies CASSDDTPYEQYF.

In this sample, this clone turned up a few times. This sequence joins TRBV19 and TRBJ2-2; D is tentatively TRBD1 or TRBD2 (6 bases each). Germline V CDR1 and CDR2: LNHDA, SQIVND (reference sequence). Trimming stripped 7 bases from V and 6 bases from J, with 18 bases between. The CDR3 length is 15 residues. The CDR3 DNA reads as TGTGCCAGTAATTGGGGGGCGGGAAGAGCCGGGGAGCTGTTTTTT. Its protein is CASNWGAGRAGELFF.

The chain recombines TRBV5-4 with TRBJ2-2; 7 bases are shared with TRBD2. This CDR3 is 15 amino acids long. Trimming at V came to 1 base and at J to 7 bases, leaving 7 bases not matched to a gene. The germline V gene has CDR1 SGHNT and CDR2 YYREEE (reference sequence). The CDR3 bases are TGTGCCAGCAGCTTGCTCCAGCGGGGAGGCGGGGAGCTGTTTTTT. Its protein product is CASSLLQRGGGELFF.

V usage is TRBV5-1 and J usage is TRBJ1-1; 10 bases agree with TRBD1. This CDR3 is built from 16 residues. Germline CDR1 reads SGHRS; CDR2 reads YFSETQ. The V gene end was trimmed by 2 bases and the J gene end by 3 bases; junction bases not matched to a gene: 7. The CDR3 sequence is CASSFGTGVGDTEAFF. The DNA for the CDR3 is TGCGCCAGCAGCTTCGGGACAGGGGTCGGGGACACTGAAGCTTTCTTT.

This chain joins TRBV3-1 (or the pseudogene TRBV3-2) and TRBJ1-6, with 7 bases lining up with TRBD1. The CDR3 contains 15 residues. Unmatched junction bases numbered 5, after V lost 0 bases and J lost 9 bases. CDR1 and CDR2 (germline): LGHDT, YNNKEL (reference sequence). The DNA for the CDR3 is TGTGCCAGCAGCCAAGATCCCAGGGGGACTTCACCCCTCCACTTT. Translation: CASSQDPRGTSPLHF.

This clone was seen a handful of times. This rearrangement joins TRBV18 to TRBJ1-2, with D unclear. CDR1 KGHSH and CDR2 LQKENI come from the germline V gene. V was pared by 3 bases and J by 1 base, with 12 bases between. The CDR3 is made up of 15 amino acids. The DNA of the CDR3 is TGTGCCAGCTCACCCTCCTACCAGAGTAACTATGGCTACACCTTC. This encodes CASSPSYQSNYGYTF.

In this sample, this clone turned up a few times. The V and J genes are TRBV5-6 and TRBJ1-2; a possible D gene is TRBD1 (5 bases). The CDR3 consists of 12 residues. The ends were cut back, 4 bases at V and 4 bases at J, with 8 bases in the middle. The V gene's germline CDR1 is SGHDT and CDR2 YYEEEE. The CDR3 here is CASSLDSYGYTF. Here the CDR3 DNA reads TGTGCCAGCAGCCTTGACAGCTATGGCTACACCTTC.

The chain links TRBV7-2 to TRBJ2-1; 8 positions match TRBD2. V dropped 0 bases and J dropped 3; count of bases not matched to a gene: 1. Germline values: CDR1 SGHTA, CDR2 FQGNSA. The CDR3 is 15 residues long. The chain's CDR3 is CASSLATSGYNEQFF. DNA of the CDR3: TGTGCCAGCAGCTTAGCAACTAGCGGCTACAATGAGCAGTTCTTC.

The chain combines TRBV6-5 with TRBJ1-1; D possibly corresponds to TRBD1 (6 bases). This CDR3 comprises 15 residues. Germline loops: CDR1 MNHEY, CDR2 SVGAGI. V shed 2 bases and J shed 3 bases, with 13 bases lying between them. The CDR3 nucleotides are TGTGCCAGCAGTTACGGGGGGGCCTTGGACACTGAAGCTTTCTTT. This codes for CASSYGGALDTEAFF.